Presented here are 20 T cell receptor beta chains from one specimen sequenced in a study of blood T cell repertoires in COVID-19. Measured with immunoSEQ multiplex PCR; TCRdb has only the in-frame clones, and not every one. This table holds 300,000 to 400,000 clones, 90% found once. The sequenced material came from PBMCs or T cells enriched from blood (not recorded which). The receptors originated from a man in his sixties who had recovered from COVID-19.

This chain joins TRBV6-5 and TRBJ1-6; D uncertain. The CDR3 contains 15 residues. Trimming took off 2 bases at V and 7 bases at J, with 12 bases between the two ends. Germline loops: CDR1 MNHEY, CDR2 SVGAGI. CDR3 DNA: TGTGCCAGCAGTTACGGGCCAGGAAGAAATTCACCCCTCCACTTT. It translates to CASSYGPGRNSPLHF.

This chain uses TRBV19 with TRBJ1-5, with D possibly matching TRBD1 (6 bases). Per germline, CDR1 LNHDA and CDR2 SQIVND (reference sequence). V was clipped by 4 bases and J by 1 base, with 8 bases between them. This CDR3 is built from 14 residues. This CDR3 reads CASSRDISNQPQHF. Written as DNA, the CDR3 is TGTGCCAGTAGTAGGGACATAAGCAATCAGCCCCAGCATTTT.

This chain connects TRBV4-2 to TRBJ1-4, with a weak D call TRBD1 (5 bases). V lost 0 bases and J lost 5, with 13 bases in between. Germline CDR1 and CDR2: LGHNA and YNFKEQ. The CDR3 loop spans 16 amino acids. As DNA, the CDR3 is TGTGCCAGCAGCCAAGAGGCGGGGACCCTCAATGAAAAACTGTTTTTT. This codes for CASSQEAGTLNEKLFF.

The chain couples TRBV5-4 to TRBJ2-1; D gene uncertain. The V end was cut by 1 base, the J end by 3 bases, with 17 bases between. Germline assignment: CDR1 SGHNT and CDR2 YYREEE (reference sequence). The CDR3 loop spans 17 amino acids. Here the CDR3 reads CASSLSPASLVYNEQFF. Here the CDR3 DNA reads TGTGCCAGCAGCTTGAGTCCCGCCAGTCTCGTCTACAATGAGCAGTTCTTC. Full variable domain (rest looked up from reference TRBV5-4 and TRBJ2-1): ETGVTQSPTHLIKTRGQQVTLRCSSQSGHNTVSWYQQALGQGPQFIFQYYREEENGRGNFPPRFSGLQFPNYSSELNVNALELDDSALYLCASSLSPASLVYNEQFFGPGTRLTVL.

CDR3 bases: TGTGCCAGCAGCTTAACTCAGAACACTGAAGCTTTCTTT. Translated: CASSLTQNTEAFF. V usage is TRBV7-9 and J usage is TRBJ1-1; D gene unclear. CDR3 length: 13 residues. With 2 bases removed from V and 1 base from J, the gap between germline ends came to 5 bases. Germline CDR1 SEHNR, CDR2 FQNEAQ (reference sequence).

V gene TRBV5-1 combines with J gene TRBJ2-7; the D gene is possibly TRBD1 (6 bases). The CDR3 sequence is 15 residues long. Looked up from germline, CDR1 is SGHRS and CDR2 is YFSETQ. The V gene lost 1 base and the J gene lost 4 bases, with 15 bases spanning the gap. This chain's CDR3 is CASSLTGLGVYEQYF. Here the CDR3 DNA reads TGCGCCAGCAGCTTGACAGGGTTAGGGGTGTACGAGCAGTACTTC.

The chain couples TRBV11-3 to TRBJ2-1, with 14 bases aligning to TRBD2. This CDR3 spans 15 amino acids. Germline values: CDR1 SGHNT, CDR2 YENEEA. V lost 6 bases, J lost 7 bases, and 5 bases stayed unmatched. CDR3 loop: CASRLGTSGRNEQFF. In DNA form, the CDR3 reads TGTGCCAGCAGACTTGGGACTAGCGGGAGAAATGAGCAGTTCTTC. Supplemented by reference TRBV11-3 and TRBJ2-1, the full variable domain reads EAGVVQSPRYKIIEKKQPVAFWCNPISGHNTLYWYLQNLGQGPELLIRYENEEAVDDSQLPKDRFSAERLKGVDSTLKIQPAELGDSAVYLCASRLGTSGRNEQFFGPGTRLTVL.

This clone was found a few times. This chain uses TRBV27 with TRBJ1-6; 7 positions match TRBD1. Germline CDR1 is MNHEY and CDR2 is SMNVEV (reference sequence). The CDR3 has 14 amino acids. The V segment lost 6 bases and the J segment 4 bases; nucleotides outside the gene matches: 3. The CDR3 nucleotides read TGTGCCAGCAGGCCACAGGGGTATAATTCACCCCTCCACTTT. As protein: CASRPQGYNSPLHF.

This clone showed up just once. The gene calls are TRBV7-9 and TRBJ2-3, with TRBD1 identical over 8 bases. The trim removed 5 bases at V and 4 bases at J, leaving 8 bases unmatched. The CDR3 is made up of 15 amino acids. CDR1 and CDR2 from the germline V gene are SEHNR and FQNEAQ (reference sequence). CDR3 DNA sequence: TGTGCCAGCAGCCACGGACAGGGCAGCTCAGATACGCAGTATTTT. This encodes CASSHGQGSSDTQYF.

The V gene is TRBV7-3, the J gene TRBJ1-5, with a tentative D call TRBD1 (6 bases). Trimming left V 1 base short and J 3 bases short, with 13 bases between. The CDR3 is 16 residues long. Germline lookup yields CDR1 SGHTA and CDR2 FQGTGA. CDR3 DNA: TGTGCCAGCAGCTTAAGGGATGACAGGCCCAATCAGCCCCAGCATTTT. Protein: CASSLRDDRPNQPQHF.

V usage is TRBV5-1 and J usage is TRBJ1-5, with D perhaps matching TRBD1 (5 bases). The germline gives CDR1 SGHRS, CDR2 YFSETQ. The V end was cut by 0 bases, the J end by 7 bases, with 11 bases between. The CDR3 covers 14 residues. Here the CDR3 DNA reads TGCGCCAGCAGCTTGGATCCGGGGGGACAGCCCCAGCATTTT. It translates to CASSLDPGGQPQHF.

V is TRBV2 and J is TRBJ2-1; 9 bases line up with TRBD2. Looked up from germline, CDR1 is SNHLY and CDR2 is FYNNEI. V trimming: 6 bases; J trimming: 5 bases; junction bases outside the gene matches: 8. The length of the CDR3 is 15 residues. The CDR3 DNA reads as TGTGCCAGCAGGAGCCTAGCGGGGACCGACAATGAGCAGTTCTTC. Protein: CASRSLAGTDNEQFF.

The chain combines TRBV5-4 with TRBJ2-1; 8 bases fit TRBD2. The junction had 14 bases not matched to a gene; V was cut back by 3 bases and J by 9 bases. The germline CDR1 and CDR2 sequences are SGHNT and YYREEE (reference sequence). CDR3 length: 16 residues. The CDR3 DNA sequence: TGTGCCAGCAGCTCCGGGGGGGCGCGAGGGTTGGTTGAGCAGTTCTTC. Residues: CASSSGGARGLVEQFF. The whole variable domain, remainder taken from reference TRBV5-4 and TRBJ2-1, is ETGVTQSPTHLIKTRGQQVTLRCSSQSGHNTVSWYQQALGQGPQFIFQYYREEENGRGNFPPRFSGLQFPNYSSELNVNALELDDSALYLCASSSGGARGLVEQFFGPGTRLTVL.

Only a few counts were recorded for this clone. This chain joins TRBV27 and TRBJ1-4; TRBD1 aligns across 8 bases. Germline V gene sequence: CDR1 MNHEY, CDR2 SMNVEV (reference sequence). The junction had 4 bases not matched to a gene; V was cut back by 5 bases and J by 8 bases. CDR3 length: 13 residues. CDR3 in amino acids: CASSPGTGEKLFF. In DNA, the CDR3 is TGTGCCAGCAGTCCCGGGACAGGAGAAAAACTGTTTTTT.

The V and J genes are TRBV11-3 and TRBJ2-3; TRBD2 matches 10 bases. The germline V gene encodes CDR1 SGHNT and CDR2 YENEEA. Trimming took 1 base from V and 5 from J; bases not matched to a gene: 9. The CDR3 has 17 amino acids. The CDR3 DNA follows: TGTGCCAGCAGCTTAGGATCACAAGCGGGAGGGCGAGATACGCAGTATTTT. It yields the protein CASSLGSQAGGRDTQYF.

V gene TRBV24-1 combines with J gene TRBJ2-3, with TRBD1 identical over 9 bases. The length of the CDR3 is 14 residues. From germline, CDR1 is KGHDR and CDR2 SFDVKD. J lost 6 bases, V lost 5 bases, and 5 bases had no gene match. The CDR3, as DNA: TGTGCCACCAGTGCGCGGACAGGGGACGATACGCAGTATTTT. As protein: CATSARTGDDTQYF.

This clone was counted between two and nine times. The chain is built from TRBV15 and TRBJ2-1; the D is unclear. This CDR3 spans 13 amino acids. Trimming removed 6 bases at V and 2 bases at J, with 8 bases between. Germline lookup yields CDR1 LNHNV and CDR2 YYDKDF (reference sequence). The chain's CDR3 is CATSPATYNEQFF. CDR3 DNA sequence: TGTGCCACCAGTCCTGCTACCTACAATGAGCAGTTCTTC.

V gene TRBV7-9 combines with J gene TRBJ1-2, with TRBD1 identical over 9 bases. This CDR3 region has 12 residues. V trimming: 5 bases; J trimming: 7 bases; junction bases outside the gene matches: 2. Per the germline V gene, CDR1 is SEHNR and CDR2 is FQNEAQ (reference sequence). CDR3 nucleotide sequence: TGTGCCAGCAGCGACAGGGGGTCTGGCTACACCTTC. It is translated as CASSDRGSGYTF.

The rearrangement links TRBV7-9 to TRBJ2-1, with D tentatively TRBD2 (6 bases). This CDR3 contains 15 residues. V was shortened by 1 base and J by 4 bases, with 11 bases between the two germline ends. Looked up from germline, CDR1 is SEHNR and CDR2 is FQNEAQ (reference sequence). This chain's CDR3 is CASSLVASAYNEQFF. Written as DNA, the CDR3 is TGTGCCAGCAGCTTAGTGGCTAGCGCTTACAATGAGCAGTTCTTC. The whole variable domain, remainder taken from reference TRBV7-9 and TRBJ2-1, is DTGVSQNPRHKITKRGQNVTFRCDPISEHNRLYWYRQTLGQGPEFLTYFQNEAQLEKSRLLSDRFSAERPKGSFSTLEIQRTEQGDSAMYLCASSLVASAYNEQFFGPGTRLTVL.

The gene calls are TRBV7-2 and TRBJ1-4; D perhaps matches TRBD1 (5 bases). The CDR3 extends over 15 amino acids. V was clipped by 1 base and J by 5 bases, with 11 bases between them. CDR1 is SGHTA and CDR2 is FQGNSA in the germline V gene. The CDR3 DNA sequence: TGTGCCAGCAGCTTAGTGGGACTGAACAATGAAAAACTGTTTTTT. Its protein is CASSLVGLNNEKLFF.